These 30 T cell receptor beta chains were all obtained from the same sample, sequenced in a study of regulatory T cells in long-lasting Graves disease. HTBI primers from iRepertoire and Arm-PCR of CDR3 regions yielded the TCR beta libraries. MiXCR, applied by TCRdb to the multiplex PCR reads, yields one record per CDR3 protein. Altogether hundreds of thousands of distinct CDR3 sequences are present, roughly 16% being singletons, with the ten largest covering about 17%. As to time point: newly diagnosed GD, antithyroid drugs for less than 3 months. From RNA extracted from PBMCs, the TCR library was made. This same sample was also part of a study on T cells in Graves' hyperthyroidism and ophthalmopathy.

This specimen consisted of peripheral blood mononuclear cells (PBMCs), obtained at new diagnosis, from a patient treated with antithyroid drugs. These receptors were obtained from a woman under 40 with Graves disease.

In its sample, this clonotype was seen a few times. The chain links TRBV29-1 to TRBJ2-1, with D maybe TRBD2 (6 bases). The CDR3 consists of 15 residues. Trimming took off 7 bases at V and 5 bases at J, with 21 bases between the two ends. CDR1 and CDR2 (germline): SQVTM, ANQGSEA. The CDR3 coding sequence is TGCAGCGCCCTGCCTTTGGCGGGAAAAAACAATGAGCAGTTCTTC. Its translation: CSALPLAGKNNEQFF.

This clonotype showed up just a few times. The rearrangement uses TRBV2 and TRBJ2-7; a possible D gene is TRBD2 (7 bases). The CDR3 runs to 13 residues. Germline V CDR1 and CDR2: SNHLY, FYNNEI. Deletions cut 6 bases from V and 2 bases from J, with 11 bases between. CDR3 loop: CASRGRGAYEQYF. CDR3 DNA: TGTGCCAGCAGGGGGAGGGGGGCCTACGAGCAGTACTTC.

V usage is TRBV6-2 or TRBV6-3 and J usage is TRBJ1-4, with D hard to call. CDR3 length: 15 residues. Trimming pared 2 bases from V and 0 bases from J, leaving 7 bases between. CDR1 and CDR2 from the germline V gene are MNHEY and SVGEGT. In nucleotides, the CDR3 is TGTGCCAGCAGTTACGGAGTCGCAACTAATGAAAAACTGTTTTTT. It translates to CASSYGVATNEKLFF.

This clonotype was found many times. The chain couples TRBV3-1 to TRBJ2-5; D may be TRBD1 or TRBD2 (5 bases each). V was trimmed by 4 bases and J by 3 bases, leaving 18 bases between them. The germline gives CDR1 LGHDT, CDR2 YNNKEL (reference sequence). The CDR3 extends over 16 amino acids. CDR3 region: CASSLRGRQSKETQYF. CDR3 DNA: TGTGCCAGCAGCCTCCGGGGCAGACAAAGTAAAGAGACCCAGTACTTC.

The CDR3 reads CATSREWGNTEAFF. The CDR3 region has the DNA TGTGCCACCAGCAGAGAGTGGGGGAACACTGAAGCTTTCTTT. V is TRBV15 and J is TRBJ1-1; D not resolved. CDR3 size: 14 residues. Trimming removed 0 bases at V and 1 base at J, with 6 bases between. Germline V lookup: CDR1 LNHNV, CDR2 YYDKDF (reference sequence).

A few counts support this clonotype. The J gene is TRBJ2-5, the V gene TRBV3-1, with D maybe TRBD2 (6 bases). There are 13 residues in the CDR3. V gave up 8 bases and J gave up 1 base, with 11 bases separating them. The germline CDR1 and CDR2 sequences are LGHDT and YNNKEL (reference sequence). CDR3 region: CASGRLGQETQYF. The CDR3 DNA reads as TGTGCCAGCGGGAGGTTGGGCCAAGAGACCCAGTACTTC.

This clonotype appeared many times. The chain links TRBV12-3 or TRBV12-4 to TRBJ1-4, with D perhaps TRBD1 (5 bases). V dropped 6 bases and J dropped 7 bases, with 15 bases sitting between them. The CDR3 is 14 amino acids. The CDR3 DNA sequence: TGTGCCAGCAGGCTGACAGCCTCGGGTGAAAAACTGTTTTTT. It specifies CASRLTASGEKLFF.

In DNA, the CDR3 is TGTGCCAGCAAAGGCGCTTTCTTT. Its protein is CASKGAFF. V is TRBV25-1 and J is TRBJ1-1; no reliable D call. The CDR3 is 8 amino acids. The V end was cut by 7 bases, the J end by 11 bases, with 5 bases between. Germline assignment: CDR1 MGHDK and CDR2 SYGVNS. Drawing the rest from reference TRBV25-1 and TRBJ1-1, the complete variable domain is EADIYQTPRYLVIGTGKKITLECSQTMGHDKMYWYQQDPGMELHLIHYSYGVNSTEKGDLSSESTVSRIRTEHFPLTLESARPSHTSQYLCASKGAFFGQGTRLTVV.

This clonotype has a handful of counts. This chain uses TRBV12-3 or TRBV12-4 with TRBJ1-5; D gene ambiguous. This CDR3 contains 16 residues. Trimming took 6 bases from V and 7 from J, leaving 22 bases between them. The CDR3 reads CASSESFATQGQPQHF. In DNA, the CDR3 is TGTGCCAGCAGCGAGAGTTTTGCCACACAAGGGCAGCCCCAGCATTTT.

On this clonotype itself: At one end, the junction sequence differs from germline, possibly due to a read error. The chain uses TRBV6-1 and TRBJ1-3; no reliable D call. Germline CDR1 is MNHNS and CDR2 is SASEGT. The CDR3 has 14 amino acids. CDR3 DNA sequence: TGTGCCAGCTCCAAGCTGAGCTCTGGAATCACCATATATTTT. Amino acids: CASSKLSSGITIYF.

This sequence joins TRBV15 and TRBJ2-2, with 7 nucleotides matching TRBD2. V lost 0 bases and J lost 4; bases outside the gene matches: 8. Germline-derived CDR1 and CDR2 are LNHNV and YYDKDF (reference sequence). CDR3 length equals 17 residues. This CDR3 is CATSRDLRGGPTGELFF. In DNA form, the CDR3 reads TGTGCCACCAGCAGAGATCTAAGGGGAGGGCCCACCGGGGAGCTGTTTTTT.

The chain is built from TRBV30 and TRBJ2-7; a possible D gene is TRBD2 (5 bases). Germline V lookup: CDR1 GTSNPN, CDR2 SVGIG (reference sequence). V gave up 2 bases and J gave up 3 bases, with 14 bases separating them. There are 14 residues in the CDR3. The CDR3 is CAWSLGSRYYEQYF. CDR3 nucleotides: TGTGCCTGGAGTCTTGGGAGCCGGTACTACGAGCAGTACTTC.

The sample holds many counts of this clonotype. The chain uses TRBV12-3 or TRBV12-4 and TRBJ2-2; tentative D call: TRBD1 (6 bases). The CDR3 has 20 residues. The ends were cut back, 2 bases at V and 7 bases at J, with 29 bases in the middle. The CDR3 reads CASSLFNGRGWNQGIGELFF. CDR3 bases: TGTGCCAGCAGTTTATTCAACGGTCGGGGCTGGAATCAGGGGATCGGGGAGCTGTTTTTT.

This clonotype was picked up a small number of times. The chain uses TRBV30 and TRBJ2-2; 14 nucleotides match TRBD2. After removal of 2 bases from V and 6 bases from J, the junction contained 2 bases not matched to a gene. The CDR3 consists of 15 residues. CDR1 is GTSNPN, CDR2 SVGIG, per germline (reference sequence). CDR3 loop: CAWSSGLAGAGELFF. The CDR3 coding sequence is TGTGCCTGGAGTTCGGGACTAGCGGGAGCCGGGGAGCTGTTTTTT.

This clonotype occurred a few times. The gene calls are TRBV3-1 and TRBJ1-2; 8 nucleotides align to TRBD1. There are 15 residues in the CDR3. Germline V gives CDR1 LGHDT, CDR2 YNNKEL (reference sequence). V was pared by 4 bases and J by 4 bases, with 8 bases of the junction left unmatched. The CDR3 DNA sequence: TGTGCCAGCAGCCCACCGGGACAGGTTTTCTATGGCTACACCTTC. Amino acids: CASSPPGQVFYGYTF.

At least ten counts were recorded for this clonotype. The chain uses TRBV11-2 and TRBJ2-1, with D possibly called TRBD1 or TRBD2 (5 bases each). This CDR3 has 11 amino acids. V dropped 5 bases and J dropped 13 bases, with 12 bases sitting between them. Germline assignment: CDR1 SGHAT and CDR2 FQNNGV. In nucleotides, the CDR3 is TGTGCCAGCAGCCTCCCGGGACCCCAGTTCTTC. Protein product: CASSLPGPQFF. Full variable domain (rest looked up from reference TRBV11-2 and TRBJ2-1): EAGVAQSPRYKIIEKRQSVAFWCNPISGHATLYWYQQILGQGPKLLIQFQNNGVVDDSQLPKDRFSAERLKGVDSTLKIQPAKLEDSAVYLCASSLPGPQFFGPGTRLTVL.

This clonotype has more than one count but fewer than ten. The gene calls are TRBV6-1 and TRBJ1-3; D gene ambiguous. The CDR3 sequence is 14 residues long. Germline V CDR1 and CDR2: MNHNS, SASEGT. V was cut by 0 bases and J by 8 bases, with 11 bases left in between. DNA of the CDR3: TGTGCCAGCAGTGAAGCGCTCGGGAGAGACACCATATATTTT. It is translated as CASSEALGRDTIYF.

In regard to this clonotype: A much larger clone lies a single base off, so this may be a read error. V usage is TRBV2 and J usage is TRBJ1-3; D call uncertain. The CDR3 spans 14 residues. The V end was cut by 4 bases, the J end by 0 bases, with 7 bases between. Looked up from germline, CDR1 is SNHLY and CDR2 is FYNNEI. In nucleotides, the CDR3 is TGTGCCAGCAGTGGGGTTGGCTCTGGAAACACCATATATTTT. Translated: CASSGVGSGNTIYF.

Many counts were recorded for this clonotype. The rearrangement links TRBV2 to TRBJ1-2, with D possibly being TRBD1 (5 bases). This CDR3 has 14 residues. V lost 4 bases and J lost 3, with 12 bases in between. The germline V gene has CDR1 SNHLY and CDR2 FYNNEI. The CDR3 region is CASSVQDIDYGYTF. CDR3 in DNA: TGTGCCAGCAGTGTTCAGGACATAGACTATGGCTACACCTTC.

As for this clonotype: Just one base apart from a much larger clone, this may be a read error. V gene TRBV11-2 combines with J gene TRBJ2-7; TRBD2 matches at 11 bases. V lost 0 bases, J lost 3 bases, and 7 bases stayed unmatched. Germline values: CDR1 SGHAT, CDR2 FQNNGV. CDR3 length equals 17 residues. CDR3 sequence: CASSLELAGVGYYEQYF. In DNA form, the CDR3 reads TGTGCCAGCAGCTTAGAACTAGCGGGAGTCGGCTACTACGAGCAGTACTTC.

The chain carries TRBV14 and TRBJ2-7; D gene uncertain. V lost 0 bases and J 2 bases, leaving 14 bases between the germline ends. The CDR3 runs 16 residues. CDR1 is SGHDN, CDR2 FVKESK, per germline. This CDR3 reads CASSQDRRQVPYEQYF. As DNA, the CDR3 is TGTGCCAGCAGCCAAGATCGAAGGCAGGTACCCTACGAGCAGTACTTC.

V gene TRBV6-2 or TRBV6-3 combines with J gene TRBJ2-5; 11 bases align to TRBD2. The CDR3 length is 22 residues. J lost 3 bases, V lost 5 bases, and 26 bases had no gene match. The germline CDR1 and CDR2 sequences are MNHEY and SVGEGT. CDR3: CASSVYFGQGIFTSGSKETQYF. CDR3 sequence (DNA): TGTGCCAGCAGTGTCTATTTTGGACAGGGGATATTTACTAGCGGGAGCAAAGAGACCCAGTACTTC.

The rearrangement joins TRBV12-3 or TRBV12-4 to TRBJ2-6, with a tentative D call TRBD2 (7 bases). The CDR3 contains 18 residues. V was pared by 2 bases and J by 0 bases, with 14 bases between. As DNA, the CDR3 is TGTGCCAGCAGTTTACGGGGGGCCCTCCACTCTGGGGCCAACGTCCTGACTTTC. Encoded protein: CASSLRGALHSGANVLTF.

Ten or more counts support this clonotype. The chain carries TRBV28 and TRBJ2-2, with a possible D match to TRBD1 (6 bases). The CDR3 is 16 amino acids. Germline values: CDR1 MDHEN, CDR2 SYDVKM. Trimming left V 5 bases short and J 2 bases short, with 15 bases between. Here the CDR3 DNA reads TGTGCCAGCAGTCCACCGACGGACAGTAACACCGGGGAGCTGTTTTTT. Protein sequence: CASSPPTDSNTGELFF.

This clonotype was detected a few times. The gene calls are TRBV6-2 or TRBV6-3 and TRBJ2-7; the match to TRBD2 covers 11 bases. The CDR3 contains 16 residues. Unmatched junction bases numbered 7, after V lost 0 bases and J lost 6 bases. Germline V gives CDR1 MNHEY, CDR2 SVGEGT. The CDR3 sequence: CASSYSPSGRLGEQYF. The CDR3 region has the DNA TGTGCCAGCAGTTACTCGCCTAGCGGGAGGTTGGGCGAGCAGTACTTC.

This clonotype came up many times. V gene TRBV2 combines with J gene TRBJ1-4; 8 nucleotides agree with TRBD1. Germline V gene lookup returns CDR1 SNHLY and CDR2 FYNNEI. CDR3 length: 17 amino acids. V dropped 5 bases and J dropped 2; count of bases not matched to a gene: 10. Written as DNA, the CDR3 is TGTGCCAGCAGTAGCAGAAGACAGGGGATGACTAATGAAAAACTGTTTTTT. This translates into CASSSRRQGMTNEKLFF.

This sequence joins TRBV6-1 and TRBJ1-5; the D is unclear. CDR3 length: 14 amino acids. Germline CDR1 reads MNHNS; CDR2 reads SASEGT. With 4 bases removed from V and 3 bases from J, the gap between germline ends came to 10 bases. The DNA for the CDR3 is TGTGCCAGCAGTGCGGGAGGGTTCAATCAGCCCCAGCATTTT. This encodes CASSAGGFNQPQHF.

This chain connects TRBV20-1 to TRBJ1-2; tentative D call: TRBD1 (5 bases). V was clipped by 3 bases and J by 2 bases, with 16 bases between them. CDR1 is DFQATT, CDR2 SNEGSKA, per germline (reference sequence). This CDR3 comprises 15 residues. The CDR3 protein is CSASGQGFGNYGYTF. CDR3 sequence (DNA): TGCAGTGCTAGTGGGCAGGGTTTTGGAAACTATGGCTACACCTTC.

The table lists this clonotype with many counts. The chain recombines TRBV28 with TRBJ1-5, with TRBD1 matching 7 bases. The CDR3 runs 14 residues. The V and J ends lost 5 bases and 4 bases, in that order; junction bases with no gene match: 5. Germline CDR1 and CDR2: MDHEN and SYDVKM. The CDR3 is CASSRDSQNQPQHF. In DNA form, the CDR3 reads TGTGCCAGCAGTAGGGACAGTCAAAATCAGCCCCAGCATTTT.

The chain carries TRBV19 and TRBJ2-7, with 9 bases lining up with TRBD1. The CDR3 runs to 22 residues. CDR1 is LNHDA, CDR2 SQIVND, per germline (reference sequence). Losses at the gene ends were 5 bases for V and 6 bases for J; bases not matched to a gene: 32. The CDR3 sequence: CASSPSGQGVEPIALGVVEQYF. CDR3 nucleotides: TGTGCCAGTAGTCCGTCGGGACAGGGCGTTGAACCTATAGCCCTCGGGGTTGTCGAGCAGTACTTC. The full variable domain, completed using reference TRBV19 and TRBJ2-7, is DGGITQSPKYLFRKEGQNVTLSCEQNLNHDAMYWYRQDPGQGLRLIYYSQIVNDFQKGDIAEGYSVSREKKESFPLTVTSAQKNPTAFYLCASSPSGQGVEPIALGVVEQYFGPGTRLTVT.